This section outlines one TCR beta chain sequence together with its context. Its antigen is not known. At one boundary the junction diverges from the germline segment, which might be a read error. Joint extraction of RNA and DNA used roughly 19-33 mg of bulk tissue that was unsorted. HBV chronically infected the treatment-naive patients. Each individual tumor supplied samples from five separate regions. Using a constant-region primer together with ProtoScript II reverse transcriptase, TCR beta cDNA was made from about 500 ng of total RNA. Employing slightly modified ARM-PCR, three nested multiplex PCR rounds were run, and these gave rise to the TCR beta libraries. TRBV1-TRBV30 forward primers paired with a C-beta reverse primer were used in the first two PCR rounds, which ran roughly 9 cycles each. Each CDR3 protein is one row after TCRdb ran MiXCR on the multiplex PCR reads. Of tens of thousands of distinct CDR3 sequences detected, 72% appear once; the ten largest clones hold approximately 19%.

The CDR3 totals 13 residues. This sample stems from a study of tumor-infiltrating lymphocytes in primary liver carcinoma. Study background: Productive TCRbeta reads per sample were roughly 3.5 to 8 million, not differing by tissue. Study results and limitations: Presence in all five tumor regions was observed for only about 7-25% of top clones.

The material sequenced was liver tumor tissue from sampling region 1. The subset is: tumor region T1, superior pole. The rearrangement links TRBV12-3 or TRBV12-4 to TRBJ2-1, with 9 nucleotides matching TRBD2. This sequence was found in a man in his forties with primary liver carcinoma and hepatitis B virus infection. This CDR3 reads CASVGLAFNEQFF. The CDR3 DNA follows: TGCGCCAGCGTGGGACTAGCCTTCAATGAGCAGTTCTTC.